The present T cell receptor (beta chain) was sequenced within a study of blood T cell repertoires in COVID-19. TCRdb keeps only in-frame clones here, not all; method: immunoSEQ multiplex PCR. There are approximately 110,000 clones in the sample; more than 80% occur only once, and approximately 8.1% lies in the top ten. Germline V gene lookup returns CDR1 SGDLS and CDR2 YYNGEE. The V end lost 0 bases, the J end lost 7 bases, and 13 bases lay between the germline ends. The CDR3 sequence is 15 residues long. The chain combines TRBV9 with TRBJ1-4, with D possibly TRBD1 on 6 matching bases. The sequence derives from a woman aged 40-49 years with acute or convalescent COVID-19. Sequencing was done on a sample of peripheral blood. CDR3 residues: CASSVGTEGGEKLFF. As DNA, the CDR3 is TGTGCCAGCAGCGTAGGAACGGAAGGGGGTGAAAAACTGTTTTTT.